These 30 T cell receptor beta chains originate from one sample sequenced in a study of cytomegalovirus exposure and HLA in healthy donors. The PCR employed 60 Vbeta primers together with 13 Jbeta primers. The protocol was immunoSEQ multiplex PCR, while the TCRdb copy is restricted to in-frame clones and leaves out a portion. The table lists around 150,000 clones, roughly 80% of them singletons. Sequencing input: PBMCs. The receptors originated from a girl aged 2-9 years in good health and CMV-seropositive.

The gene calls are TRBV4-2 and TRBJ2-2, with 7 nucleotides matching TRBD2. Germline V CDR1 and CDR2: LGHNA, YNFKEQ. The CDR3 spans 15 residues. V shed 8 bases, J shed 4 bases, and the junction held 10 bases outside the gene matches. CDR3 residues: CASSYLRTSTGELFF. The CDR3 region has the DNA TGTGCCAGCTCCTACCTAAGGACTAGCACCGGGGAGCTGTTTTTT.

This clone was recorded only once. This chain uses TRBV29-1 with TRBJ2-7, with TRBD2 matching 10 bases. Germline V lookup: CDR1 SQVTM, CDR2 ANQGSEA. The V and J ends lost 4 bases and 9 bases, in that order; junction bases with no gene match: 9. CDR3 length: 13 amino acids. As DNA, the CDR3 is TGCAGCGTTGGATTGCTAGCGGGAGACGGGCAGTACTTC. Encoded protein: CSVGLLAGDGQYF.

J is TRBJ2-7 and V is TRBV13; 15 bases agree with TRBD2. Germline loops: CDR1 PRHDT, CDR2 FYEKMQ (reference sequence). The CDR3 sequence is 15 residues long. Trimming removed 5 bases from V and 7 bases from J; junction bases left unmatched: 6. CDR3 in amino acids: CASSPGTSGRREQYF. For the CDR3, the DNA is TGTGCCAGCAGCCCGGGGACTAGCGGGAGGAGGGAGCAGTACTTC.

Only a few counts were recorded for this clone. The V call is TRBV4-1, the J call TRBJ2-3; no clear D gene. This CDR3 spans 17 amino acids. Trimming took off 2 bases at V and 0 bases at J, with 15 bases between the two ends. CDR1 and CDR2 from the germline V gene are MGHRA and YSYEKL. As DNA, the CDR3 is TGCGCCAGCAGCCAAAGTGAAGCCCCCACTAGCACAGATACGCAGTATTTT. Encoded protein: CASSQSEAPTSTDTQYF.

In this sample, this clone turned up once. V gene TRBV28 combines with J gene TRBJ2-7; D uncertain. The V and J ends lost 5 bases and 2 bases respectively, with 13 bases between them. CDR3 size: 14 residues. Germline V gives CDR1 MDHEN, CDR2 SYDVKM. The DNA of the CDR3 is TGTGCCAGCAGTATACTAATGGCGGCCTACGAGCAGTACTTC. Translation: CASSILMAAYEQYF.

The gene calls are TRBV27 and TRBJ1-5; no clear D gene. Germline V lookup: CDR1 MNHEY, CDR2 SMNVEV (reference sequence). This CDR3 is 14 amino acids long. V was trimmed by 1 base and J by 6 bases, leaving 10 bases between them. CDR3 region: CASSLFPGTQPQHF. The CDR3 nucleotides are TGTGCCAGCAGTTTATTTCCGGGAACTCAGCCCCAGCATTTT.

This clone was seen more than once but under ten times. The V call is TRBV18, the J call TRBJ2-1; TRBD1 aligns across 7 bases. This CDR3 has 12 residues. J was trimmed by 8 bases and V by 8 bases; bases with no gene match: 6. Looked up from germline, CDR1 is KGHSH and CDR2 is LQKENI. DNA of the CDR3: TGTGCCAGCGGACAGGCTCCTGATGAGCAGTTCTTC. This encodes CASGQAPDEQFF.

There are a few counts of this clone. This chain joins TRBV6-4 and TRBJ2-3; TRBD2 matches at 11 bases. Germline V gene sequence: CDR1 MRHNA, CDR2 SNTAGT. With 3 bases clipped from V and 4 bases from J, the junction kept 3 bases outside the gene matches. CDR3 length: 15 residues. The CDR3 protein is CASSDLAGGSDTQYF. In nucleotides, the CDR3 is TGTGCCAGCAGTGATCTAGCGGGAGGTTCAGATACGCAGTATTTT.

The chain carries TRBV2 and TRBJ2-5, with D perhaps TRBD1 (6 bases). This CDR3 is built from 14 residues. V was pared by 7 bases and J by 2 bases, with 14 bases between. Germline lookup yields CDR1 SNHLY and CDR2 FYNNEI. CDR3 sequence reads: CASIHDRSQETQYF. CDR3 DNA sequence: TGTGCCAGCATCCACGACAGGTCACAAGAGACCCAGTACTTC.

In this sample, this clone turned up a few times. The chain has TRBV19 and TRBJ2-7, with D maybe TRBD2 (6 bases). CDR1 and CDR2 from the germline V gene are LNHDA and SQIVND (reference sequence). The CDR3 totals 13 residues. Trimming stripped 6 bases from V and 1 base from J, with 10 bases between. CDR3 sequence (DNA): TGTGCCAGTAGCTCGGGACTTTCCTACGAGCAGTACTTC. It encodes CASSSGLSYEQYF.

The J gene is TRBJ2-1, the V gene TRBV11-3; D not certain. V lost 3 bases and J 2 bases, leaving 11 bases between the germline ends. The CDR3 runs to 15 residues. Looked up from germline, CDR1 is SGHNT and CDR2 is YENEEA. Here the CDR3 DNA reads TGTGCCAGCAGCTTTAGCACGGGTACCTACAATGAGCAGTTCTTC. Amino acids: CASSFSTGTYNEQFF.

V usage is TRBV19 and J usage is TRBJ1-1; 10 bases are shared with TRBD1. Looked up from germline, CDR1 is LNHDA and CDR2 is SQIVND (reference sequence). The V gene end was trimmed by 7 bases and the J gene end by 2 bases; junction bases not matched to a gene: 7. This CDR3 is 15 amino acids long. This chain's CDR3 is CASTRDRGYNTEAFF. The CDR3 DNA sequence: TGTGCCAGTACCCGGGACAGGGGTTACAACACTGAAGCTTTCTTT.

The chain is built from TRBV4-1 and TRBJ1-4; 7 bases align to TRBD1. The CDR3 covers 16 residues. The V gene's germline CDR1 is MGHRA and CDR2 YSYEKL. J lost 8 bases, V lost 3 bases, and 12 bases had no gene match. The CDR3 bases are TGCGCCAGCAGCCACCCTTCGACAGGGAGTCACGAAAAACTGTTTTTT. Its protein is CASSHPSTGSHEKLFF.

CDR3 coding DNA: TGTGCCAGCATCCAGGGGGCAGGGGCCAAAAACATTCAGTACTTC. The encoded protein is CASIQGAGAKNIQYF. The chain couples TRBV6-1 to TRBJ2-4, with 8 bases fitting TRBD1. This CDR3 spans 15 amino acids. V lost 7 bases and J lost 1; bases outside the gene matches: 6. CDR1 is MNHNS, CDR2 SASEGT, per germline.

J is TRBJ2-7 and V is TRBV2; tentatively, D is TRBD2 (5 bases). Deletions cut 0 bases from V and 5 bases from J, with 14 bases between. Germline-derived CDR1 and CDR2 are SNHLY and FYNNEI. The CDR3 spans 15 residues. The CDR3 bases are TGTGCCAGCAGTGAAGCGGGAGCGATTACCGACGAGCAGTACTTC. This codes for CASSEAGAITDEQYF. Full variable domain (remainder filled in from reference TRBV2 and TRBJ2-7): EPEVTQTPSHQVTQMGQEVILRCVPISNHLYFYWYRQILGQKVEFLVSFYNNEISEKSEIFDDQFSVERPDGSNFTLKIRSTKLEDSAMYFCASSEAGAITDEQYFGPGTRLTVT.

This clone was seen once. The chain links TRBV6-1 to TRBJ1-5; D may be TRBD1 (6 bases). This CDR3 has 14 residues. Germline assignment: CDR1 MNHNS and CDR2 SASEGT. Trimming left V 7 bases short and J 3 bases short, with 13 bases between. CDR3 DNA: TGTGCCAGCAACAGGGCCCCCTTCAATCAGCCCCAGCATTTT. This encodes CASNRAPFNQPQHF.

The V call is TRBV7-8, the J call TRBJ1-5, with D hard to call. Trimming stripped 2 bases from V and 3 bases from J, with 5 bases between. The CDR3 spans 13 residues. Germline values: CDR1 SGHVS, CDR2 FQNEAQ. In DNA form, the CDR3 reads TGTGCCAGCAGCTTAAGCGACAATCAGCCCCAGCATTTT. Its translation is CASSLSDNQPQHF.

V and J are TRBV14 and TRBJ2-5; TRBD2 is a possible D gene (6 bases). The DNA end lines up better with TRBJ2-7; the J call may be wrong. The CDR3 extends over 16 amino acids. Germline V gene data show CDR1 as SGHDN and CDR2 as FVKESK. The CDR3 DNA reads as TGTGCCAGCAGCCAAGATCCACGGGAGAGCTCCTACGAGCAGTACTTC. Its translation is CASSQDPRESSYEQYF.

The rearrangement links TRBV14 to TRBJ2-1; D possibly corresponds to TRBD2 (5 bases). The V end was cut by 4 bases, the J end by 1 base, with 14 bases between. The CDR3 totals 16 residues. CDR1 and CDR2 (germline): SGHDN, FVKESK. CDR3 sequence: CASSPGYGISYNEQFF. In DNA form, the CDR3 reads TGTGCCAGCAGCCCGGGATACGGGATATCCTACAATGAGCAGTTCTTC.

The CDR3 DNA reads TGCGCCAGCAGCCCCGTTAGCGGGAGTGCCTCCTACAATGAGCAGTTCTTC. Translated: CASSPVSGSASYNEQFF. The gene calls are TRBV4-1 and TRBJ2-1; 9 nucleotides line up with TRBD2. V trimming: 4 bases; J trimming: 0 bases; junction bases outside the gene matches: 7. The length of the CDR3 is 17 residues. CDR1 and CDR2 (germline): MGHRA, YSYEKL.

The CDR3 DNA reads as TGTGCCAGCTCACCACCCCAAAGGTTAGAGGTCGCGGGAGGAATCTCCTACGAGCAGTACTTC. Residues: CASSPPQRLEVAGGISYEQYF. V is TRBV18 and J is TRBJ2-7; the match to TRBD2 covers 8 bases. With V trimmed by 0 bases and J by 0 bases, 19 bases remained unmatched. Germline V gene sequence: CDR1 KGHSH, CDR2 LQKENI. The CDR3 length is 21 residues.

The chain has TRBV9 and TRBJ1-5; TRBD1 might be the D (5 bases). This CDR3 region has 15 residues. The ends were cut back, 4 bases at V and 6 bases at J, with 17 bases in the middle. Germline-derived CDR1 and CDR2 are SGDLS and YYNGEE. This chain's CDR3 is CASSHGGSPSQPQHF. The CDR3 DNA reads TGTGCCAGCAGCCATGGGGGGTCCCCATCTCAGCCCCAGCATTTT.

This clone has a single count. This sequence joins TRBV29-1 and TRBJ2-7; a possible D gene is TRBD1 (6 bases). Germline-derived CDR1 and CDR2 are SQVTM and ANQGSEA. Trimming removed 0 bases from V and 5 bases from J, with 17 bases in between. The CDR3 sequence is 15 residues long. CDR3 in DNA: TGCAGCGTTGAAGAAAGGCAGGGGATCGACCACGAGCAGTACTTC. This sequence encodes CSVEERQGIDHEQYF.

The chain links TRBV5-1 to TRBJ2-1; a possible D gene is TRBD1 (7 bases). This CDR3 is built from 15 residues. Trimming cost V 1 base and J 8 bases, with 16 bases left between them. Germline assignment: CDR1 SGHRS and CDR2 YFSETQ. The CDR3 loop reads CASSLLSGGGYEQFF. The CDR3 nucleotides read TGCGCCAGCAGCTTGCTTAGCGGAGGGGGCTATGAGCAGTTCTTC.

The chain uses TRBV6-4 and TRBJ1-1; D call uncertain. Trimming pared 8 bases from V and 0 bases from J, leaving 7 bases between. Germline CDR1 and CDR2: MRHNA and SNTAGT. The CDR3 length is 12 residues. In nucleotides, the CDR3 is TGTGCCAGCCCGACACTGAACACTGAAGCTTTCTTT. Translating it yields CASPTLNTEAFF.

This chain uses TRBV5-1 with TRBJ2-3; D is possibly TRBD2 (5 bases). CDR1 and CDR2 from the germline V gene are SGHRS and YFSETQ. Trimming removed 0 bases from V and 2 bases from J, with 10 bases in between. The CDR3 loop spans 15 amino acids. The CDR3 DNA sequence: TGCGCCAGCAGCTTGGAGGACTTCCACACAGATACGCAGTATTTT. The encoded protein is CASSLEDFHTDTQYF.

CDR3 coding DNA: TGTGCCAGCAGCCTAGAAGGGGACTTCACAGATACGCAGTATTTT. Translated: CASSLEGDFTDTQYF. The V gene is TRBV5-5, the J gene TRBJ2-3; a possible D gene is TRBD2 (6 bases). The CDR3 covers 15 residues. Between the trimmed V and J ends, which lost 4 bases and 2 bases, there was a span of 14 bases. Germline CDR1 reads SGHKS; CDR2 reads YYEKEE (reference sequence).

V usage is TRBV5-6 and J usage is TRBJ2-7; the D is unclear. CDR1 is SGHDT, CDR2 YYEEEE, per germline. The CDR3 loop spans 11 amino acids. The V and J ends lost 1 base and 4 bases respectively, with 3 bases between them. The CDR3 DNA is TGTGCCAGCAGCTTGCGGTACGAGCAGTACTTC. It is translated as CASSLRYEQYF.

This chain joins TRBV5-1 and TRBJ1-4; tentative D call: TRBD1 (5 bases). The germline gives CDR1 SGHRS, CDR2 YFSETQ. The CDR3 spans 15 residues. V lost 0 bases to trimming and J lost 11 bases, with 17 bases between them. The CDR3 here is CASSLGGPRGEKLFF. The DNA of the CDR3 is TGCGCCAGCAGCTTGGGGGGCCCGCGCGGGGAGAAACTGTTTTTT.

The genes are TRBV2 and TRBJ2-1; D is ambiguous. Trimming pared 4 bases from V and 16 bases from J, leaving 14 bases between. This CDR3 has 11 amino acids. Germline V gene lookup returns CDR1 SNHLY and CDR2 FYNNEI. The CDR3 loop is CASSGLNSPFF. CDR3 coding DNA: TGTGCCAGCAGTGGGCTAAACAGCCCCTTCTTC.